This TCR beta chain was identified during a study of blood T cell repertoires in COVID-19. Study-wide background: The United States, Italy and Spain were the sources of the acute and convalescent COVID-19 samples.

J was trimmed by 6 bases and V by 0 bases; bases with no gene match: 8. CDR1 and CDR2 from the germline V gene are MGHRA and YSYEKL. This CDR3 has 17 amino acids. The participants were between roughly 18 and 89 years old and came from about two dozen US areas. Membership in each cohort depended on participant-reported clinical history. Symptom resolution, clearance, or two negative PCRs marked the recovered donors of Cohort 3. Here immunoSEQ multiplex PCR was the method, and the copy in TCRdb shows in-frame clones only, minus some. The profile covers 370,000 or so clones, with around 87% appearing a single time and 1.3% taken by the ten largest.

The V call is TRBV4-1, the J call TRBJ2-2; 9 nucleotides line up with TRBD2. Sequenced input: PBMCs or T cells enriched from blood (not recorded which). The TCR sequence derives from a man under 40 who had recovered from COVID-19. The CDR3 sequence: CASSQDVAGASPGELFF. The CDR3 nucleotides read TGCGCCAGCAGCCAAGACGTAGCGGGGGCTTCTCCCGGGGAGCTGTTTTTT.